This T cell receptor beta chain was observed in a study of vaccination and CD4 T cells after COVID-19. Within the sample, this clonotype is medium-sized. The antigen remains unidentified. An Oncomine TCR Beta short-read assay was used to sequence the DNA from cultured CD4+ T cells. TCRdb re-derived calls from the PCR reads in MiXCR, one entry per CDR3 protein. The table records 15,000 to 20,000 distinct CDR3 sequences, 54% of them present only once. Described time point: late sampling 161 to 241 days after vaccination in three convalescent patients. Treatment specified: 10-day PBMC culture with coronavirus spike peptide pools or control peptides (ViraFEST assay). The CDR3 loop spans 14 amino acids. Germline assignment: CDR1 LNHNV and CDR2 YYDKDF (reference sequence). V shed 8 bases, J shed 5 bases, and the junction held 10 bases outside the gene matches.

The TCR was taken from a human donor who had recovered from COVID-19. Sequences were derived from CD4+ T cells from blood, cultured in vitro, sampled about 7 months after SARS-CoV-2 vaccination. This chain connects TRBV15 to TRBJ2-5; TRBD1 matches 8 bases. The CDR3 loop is CATSPGQERETQYF. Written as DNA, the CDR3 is TGTGCCACCTCTCCGGGACAGGAAAGGGAGACCCAGTACTTC.